These T cell receptor beta chains were read from a single sample in a study of T cells in Graves' hyperthyroidism and ophthalmopathy. TCRdb redid the calling of the multiplex PCR reads with MiXCR, one entry per CDR3 protein. The data hold about 160,000 distinct CDR3 sequences, with roughly 10% observed a single time. Sequences were obtained from blood. The receptors originated from a woman aged 18-35 years with Graves' hyperthyroidism that later progressed to Graves' ophthalmopathy. Each CDR3 is given without its conserved first and last residue.

j_call: TRBJ2-6; v_call: TRBV11-2; cdr3_aa: ASSQSQGPPFGGANVLT
j_call: TRBJ1-2; v_call: TRBV24-1; cdr3_aa: ATSGGNYGYT
j_call: TRBJ2-5; v_call: TRBV6-1; cdr3_aa: ASRSNPGLAGMKTQY
j_call: TRBJ1-2; v_call: TRBV13; cdr3_aa: ASSPRDRGLSNYGYT
j_call: TRBJ2-3; v_call: TRBV2; cdr3_aa: ATAQGRTGTQY
j_call: TRBJ1-1; v_call: TRBV19; cdr3_aa: ASSMGRGDTEAF
j_call: TRBJ1-1; v_call: TRBV6-1; cdr3_aa: ASRDSMTEAF
j_call: TRBJ2-6; v_call: TRBV24-1; cdr3_aa: ATSDFSQGNVLT
j_call: TRBJ2-5; v_call: TRBV6-5; cdr3_aa: ASSYRPTGEETQY
j_call: TRBJ2-1; v_call: TRBV4-1; cdr3_aa: ASSLVPGLAETIYYNEQF
j_call: TRBJ2-3; v_call: TRBV7-2; cdr3_aa: ASSPLPPPRGLGTDTQY
j_call: TRBJ2-5; v_call: TRBV20-1; cdr3_aa: SARIWHPIQETQY
j_call: TRBJ1-1; v_call: TRBV29-1; cdr3_aa: SVEEGNTEAF
j_call: TRBJ1-5; v_call: TRBV4-1; cdr3_aa: ASSPLSRGPGQPQH
j_call: TRBJ1-2; v_call: TRBV6-1; cdr3_aa: ASRRGRSGYT
j_call: TRBJ2-3; v_call: TRBV5-1; cdr3_aa: ASSANLAGANTQY
j_call: TRBJ1-2; v_call: TRBV18; cdr3_aa: ASSPGTGANYGYT
j_call: TRBJ2-7; v_call: TRBV3-1; cdr3_aa: AGSQGTAGDEQY
j_call: TRBJ1-1; v_call: TRBV5-6; cdr3_aa: ASSWGHRFAEAF
j_call: TRBJ1-4; v_call: TRBV3-1; cdr3_aa: ASSQSGIRLF
j_call: TRBJ1-6; v_call: TRBV27; cdr3_aa: ASSYQMGAFNSPLH
j_call: TRBJ2-3; v_call: TRBV9; cdr3_aa: ASSVARVDTQY
j_call: TRBJ1-2; v_call: TRBV6-1; cdr3_aa: ASRPATGANYGYT
j_call: TRBJ1-5; v_call: TRBV18; cdr3_aa: ASSPGGQGGYQPQH
j_call: TRBJ1-5; v_call: TRBV6-5; cdr3_aa: ASSYPPRARGNQPQH
j_call: TRBJ1-1; v_call: TRBV6-1; cdr3_aa: ASSYGTTLGIDTEAF
j_call: TRBJ2-3; v_call: TRBV29-1; cdr3_aa: SSELGTDTQY
j_call: TRBJ1-5; v_call: TRBV20-1; cdr3_aa: SASLDSYNQPQH
j_call: TRBJ1-2; v_call: TRBV2; cdr3_aa: ASNGWGANYGYT
j_call: TRBJ2-7; v_call: TRBV30; cdr3_aa: AHVGETYEQY
j_call: TRBJ2-3; v_call: TRBV10-3; cdr3_aa: AISDRASGDIDTQY
j_call: TRBJ2-1; v_call: TRBV11-1; cdr3_aa: ASSPLAGVNNEQF
j_call: TRBJ2-3; v_call: TRBV28; cdr3_aa: ASSMRTGHTDTQY
j_call: TRBJ2-3; v_call: TRBV19; cdr3_aa: ASSSQGADTQY
j_call: TRBJ1-3; v_call: TRBV19; cdr3_aa: ASGISGAFGNTIY
j_call: TRBJ1-4; v_call: TRBV7-9; cdr3_aa: ASSEGQGGWGNEKLF
j_call: TRBJ2-2; v_call: TRBV6-1; cdr3_aa: ASSSTTGSAGELF
j_call: TRBJ2-1; v_call: TRBV3-1; cdr3_aa: ASSRSLAAPRYNEQF
j_call: TRBJ1-1; v_call: TRBV29-1; cdr3_aa: SVEGPGSRAAF
j_call: TRBJ2-7; v_call: TRBV3-1; cdr3_aa: ASSQVGTSGEEQY
j_call: TRBJ1-6; v_call: TRBV20-1; cdr3_aa: SARDSGTGGSSPLH
j_call: TRBJ1-4; v_call: TRBV28; cdr3_aa: ASSFQGQGFFGEKLF
j_call: TRBJ2-2; v_call: TRBV30; cdr3_aa: AWTGTTGELF
j_call: TRBJ2-5; v_call: TRBV20-1; cdr3_aa: SAHRLAGGETQY
j_call: TRBJ2-5; v_call: TRBV2; cdr3_aa: ASSGGRLGETQY
j_call: TRBJ1-5; v_call: TRBV6-1; cdr3_aa: ASSEGLGGDQPQH
j_call: TRBJ2-7; v_call: TRBV29-1; cdr3_aa: SAHTRYRGIEQY
j_call: TRBJ1-2; v_call: TRBV24-1; cdr3_aa: ATSGEPQGSYT
j_call: TRBJ1-2; v_call: TRBV6-1; cdr3_aa: ASSETTGTGYT
j_call: TRBJ2-7; v_call: TRBV30; cdr3_aa: AWGTSSYEQY
j_call: TRBJ1-1; v_call: TRBV3-1; cdr3_aa: ASSQDWGDRKAF
j_call: TRBJ1-2; v_call: TRBV6-2/TRBV6-3; cdr3_aa: ASPHNNYGYT
j_call: TRBJ1-2; v_call: TRBV7-2; cdr3_aa: ASSFTTGNYGYT
j_call: TRBJ2-1; v_call: TRBV5-1; cdr3_aa: ASSLENMNEQF
j_call: TRBJ1-1; v_call: TRBV6-1; cdr3_aa: ASSERAETEAF
j_call: TRBJ1-1; v_call: TRBV6-1; cdr3_aa: ASSYVLGGRGTEAF
j_call: TRBJ2-2; v_call: TRBV6-5; cdr3_aa: ASSYLGTDTGELF
j_call: TRBJ2-6; v_call: TRBV9; cdr3_aa: ASSGDTGVGSSGANVLT